This TCR beta chain was recovered during a study of T cell responses to AZD1222 COVID-19 vaccine. General observations from the study: AZD1222 recipients seropositive at baseline numbered only six or seven. Donors, mostly white British, included more females; clonal diversity was possibly underestimated. With dominance at 160-218 and 743-854, vaccine-associated CD4 TCRs spanned spike.

Assay used: immunoSEQ multiplex PCR; TCRdb lists only in-frame clones, some missing. The table lists just under 80,000 clones, 80% to 95% of them singletons. Concerning this clone itself: The antigen is not known.

Sequenced material: peripheral blood, taken 28 days after the second AZD1222 dose. The source of this sequence is an adult who received the AZD1222 COVID-19 vaccine.

CDR3 in amino acids: CASSQDLWSYNEQFF. The CDR3 DNA sequence: TGCGCCAGCAGCCAAGATCTCTGGTCCTACAATGAGCAGTTCTTC. The chain has TRBV4-1 and TRBJ2-1, with unresolved D. The V gene lost 0 bases and the J gene lost 1 base, with 7 bases spanning the gap. From germline, CDR1 is MGHRA and CDR2 YSYEKL. The CDR3 runs to 15 residues.